Below, 25 T cell receptor beta chains from the same sample are listed, as sequenced in a study of OX40 agonist ivuxolimab in advanced cancers. TCRdb's table, derived via immunoSEQ multiplex PCR, lists solely in-frame clones and lacks some. The data contain approximately 70,000 clones, around 88% of them singletons. The material was CD4+ or CD8+ T cells sorted from blood, obtained in a trial of the OX40 agonist ivuxolimab. The receptors derive from an adult with an advanced solid tumor such as melanoma, head and neck, liver or kidney cancer.

This clone has just one count. The chain carries TRBV4-1 and TRBJ1-5; weak D call: TRBD1 (5 bases). Trimming took 1 base from V and 4 from J, leaving 11 bases between them. Germline lookup yields CDR1 MGHRA and CDR2 YSYEKL. The CDR3 consists of 15 residues. CDR3 DNA: TGCGCCAGCAGCCAAGGGGGCAGGGAAAATCAGCCCCAGCATTTT. It translates to CASSQGGRENQPQHF.

V usage is TRBV10-3 and J usage is TRBJ2-3; D ambiguous. Trimming stripped 9 bases from V and 0 bases from J, with 10 bases between. The CDR3 is 13 residues long. Germline V lookup: CDR1 ENHRY, CDR2 SYGVKD. CDR3 coding DNA: TGTGCCATGGGGTTTCCTAGCACAGATACGCAGTATTTT. It specifies CAMGFPSTDTQYF.

V is TRBV11-3 and J is TRBJ2-2; 8 bases fit TRBD1. The length of the CDR3 is 15 residues. V lost 0 bases, J lost 3 bases, and 0 bases stayed unmatched. Per germline, CDR1 SGHNT and CDR2 YENEEA. The CDR3 sequence: CASSLETGDTGELFF. The DNA for the CDR3 is TGTGCCAGCAGCTTAGAGACAGGGGACACCGGGGAGCTGTTTTTT.

This rearrangement joins TRBV5-6 to TRBJ2-5; 13 bases are a match to TRBD2. This CDR3 has 18 residues. CDR1 and CDR2 (germline): SGHDT, YYEEEE. Trimming at V came to 1 base and at J to 4 bases, leaving 10 bases not matched to a gene. CDR3 region: CASSLLRETSGGSETQYF. CDR3 in DNA: TGTGCCAGCAGCTTGTTACGCGAGACTAGCGGGGGGTCAGAGACCCAGTACTTC.

This chain uses TRBV7-2 with TRBJ1-3; TRBD1 agrees at 7 bases. Trimming at V came to 1 base and at J to 2 bases, leaving 5 bases not matched to a gene. There are 16 residues in the CDR3. Germline V gene sequence: CDR1 SGHTA, CDR2 FQGNSA. For the CDR3, the DNA is TGTGCCAGCAGCTTAGATTTGACAGGGACTGGAAACACCATATATTTT. This codes for CASSLDLTGTGNTIYF.

This chain links TRBV2 with TRBJ1-4, with 10 bases aligning to TRBD1. The CDR3 has 14 amino acids. Trimming at V came to 6 bases and at J to 4 bases, leaving 2 bases not matched to a gene. Per the germline V gene, CDR1 is SNHLY and CDR2 is FYNNEI. The CDR3 is CASSGTGVNEKLFF. CDR3 in DNA: TGTGCCAGCAGCGGGACAGGGGTTAATGAAAAACTGTTTTTT.

The chain is built from TRBV19 and TRBJ2-7; 10 positions agree with TRBD1. Germline V gene lookup returns CDR1 LNHDA and CDR2 SQIVND (reference sequence). The CDR3 length is 13 residues. V lost 7 bases and J lost 4; bases outside the gene matches: 4. DNA of the CDR3: TGTGCCAGTAAGTTGGGACAGGGGTACGAGCAGTACTTC. Protein sequence: CASKLGQGYEQYF.

The CDR3 protein is CASSQDREGTQYF. In DNA form, the CDR3 reads TGTGCCAGCAGTCAAGACAGGGAAGGGACCCAGTACTTC. This chain joins TRBV7-2 and TRBJ2-5; 7 positions match TRBD1. V dropped 6 bases and J dropped 7; count of bases not matched to a gene: 8. The germline V gene has CDR1 SGHTA and CDR2 FQGNSA. The CDR3 covers 13 residues.

This sequence joins TRBV30 and TRBJ1-5; possibly TRBD1 for D (6 bases). There are 14 residues in the CDR3. The germline CDR1 and CDR2 sequences are GTSNPN and SVGIG (reference sequence). Trimming shortened V by 4 bases and J by 5 bases, and 15 bases separated the two germline ends. The CDR3 DNA sequence: TGTGCCTGGACTAAAAAACAGGGTGATCAGCCCCAGCATTTT. This codes for CAWTKKQGDQPQHF.

The table lists this clone with a few counts. This sequence joins TRBV11-2 and TRBJ2-7; 8 bases are shared with TRBD1. Trimming removed 6 bases from V and 7 bases from J; junction bases left unmatched: 8. Germline assignment: CDR1 SGHAT and CDR2 FQNNGV. This CDR3 comprises 13 residues. In nucleotides, the CDR3 is TGTGCCAGCAGAGGACAGGGCTACCAAGAGCAGTACTTC. It codes for CASRGQGYQEQYF.

The rearrangement uses TRBV27 and TRBJ2-5; 9 bases map to TRBD1. The CDR3 contains 17 residues. Trimming at V came to 0 bases and at J to 4 bases, leaving 9 bases not matched to a gene. The germline CDR1 and CDR2 sequences are MNHEY and SMNVEV (reference sequence). Here the CDR3 reads CASSLSRPGQGGETQYF. Written as DNA, the CDR3 is TGTGCCAGCAGTTTATCTCGCCCGGGACAGGGAGGAGAGACCCAGTACTTC.

V and J are TRBV6-1 and TRBJ1-2; D may be TRBD1 (5 bases). V lost 3 bases, J lost 4 bases, and 12 bases lay in between. Germline V gene lookup returns CDR1 MNHNS and CDR2 SASEGT. This CDR3 is built from 14 residues. As DNA, the CDR3 is TGTGCCAGCAGTGAGTGGACAACCTTCTATGGCTACACCTTC. Residues: CASSEWTTFYGYTF.

The chain employs TRBV7-8 and TRBJ1-4, with 7 bases aligning to TRBD1. CDR3 length: 15 amino acids. After removal of 4 bases from V and 2 bases from J, the junction contained 4 bases not matched to a gene. Per germline, CDR1 SGHVS and CDR2 FQNEAQ. This CDR3 is CASSSSRGTNEKLFF. CDR3 coding DNA: TGTGCCAGCAGCTCTAGCAGGGGGACTAATGAAAAACTGTTTTTT.

With regard to this clone: The sample has other DNA sequences that encode this CDR3 too. The gene calls are TRBV5-1 and TRBJ2-3; D is ambiguous. Germline V lookup: CDR1 SGHRS, CDR2 YFSETQ. This CDR3 region has 12 residues. Trimming stripped 4 bases from V and 3 bases from J, with 6 bases between. CDR3 region: CASSPPTDTQYF. In DNA form, the CDR3 reads TGCGCCAGCAGCCCCCCGACAGATACGCAGTATTTT.

This rearrangement joins TRBV19 to TRBJ1-1, with no clear D. The CDR3 spans 15 residues. Germline-derived CDR1 and CDR2 are LNHDA and SQIVND (reference sequence). Trimming took 6 bases from V and 1 from J, leaving 15 bases between them. CDR3 nucleotide sequence: TGTGCCAGTAGCCCTGAGGTCACCCGGAACACTGAAGCTTTCTTT. Residues: CASSPEVTRNTEAFF.

V and J are TRBV6-6 and TRBJ2-3; D possibly corresponds to TRBD2 (7 bases). CDR1 is MNHNY, CDR2 SVGAGI, per germline (reference sequence). The V end was cut by 11 bases, the J end by 5 bases, with 14 bases between. This CDR3 contains 12 residues. The CDR3 protein is CAGGGQGDTQYF. The CDR3, as DNA: TGTGCCGGGGGGGGCCAGGGAGATACGCAGTATTTT.

This clone came up once. This chain uses TRBV28 with TRBJ1-2; a possible D gene is TRBD1 (5 bases). CDR3 length: 13 residues. V was pared by 5 bases and J by 1 base, with 8 bases between. From germline, CDR1 is MDHEN and CDR2 SYDVKM. Here the CDR3 DNA reads TGTGCCAGCAGTGCAGGGAATAACTATGGCTACACCTTC. Its protein product is CASSAGNNYGYTF.

The J gene is TRBJ1-6, the V gene TRBV2, with D tentatively TRBD1 (5 bases). Germline V gives CDR1 SNHLY, CDR2 FYNNEI. CDR3 length: 15 residues. Trimming cost V 8 bases and J 2 bases, with 13 bases left between them. The CDR3 sequence: CASQREGTYNSPLHF. CDR3 DNA sequence: TGTGCCAGCCAGAGGGAGGGGACCTATAATTCACCCCTCCACTTT.

The chain uses TRBV28 and TRBJ2-1, with TRBD2 matching 9 bases. After removal of 6 bases from V and 9 bases from J, the junction contained 9 bases not matched to a gene. Germline V gene lookup returns CDR1 MDHEN and CDR2 SYDVKM. This CDR3 region has 14 residues. CDR3 coding DNA: TGTGCCAGCAGGGCGGGGGGGCTCTTGACTGAGCAGTTCTTC. It yields the protein CASRAGGLLTEQFF.

V gene TRBV27 combines with J gene TRBJ1-1; TRBD1 matches 7 bases. The germline gives CDR1 MNHEY, CDR2 SMNVEV (reference sequence). The CDR3 runs to 15 residues. V lost 5 bases to trimming and J lost 2 bases; unmatched junction nucleotides: 8. CDR3 nucleotide sequence: TGTGCCAGCAGTCTCATCGGACAGGCTAACACTGAAGCTTTCTTT. It is translated as CASSLIGQANTEAFF.

The rearrangement uses TRBV5-1 and TRBJ1-2; tentatively, D is TRBD1 (6 bases). The V gene lost 4 bases and the J gene lost 5 bases, with 12 bases spanning the gap. The CDR3 runs 13 residues. Germline V lookup: CDR1 SGHRS, CDR2 YFSETQ. CDR3 DNA sequence: TGCGCCAGCAGCGATGGACAGAGATATGGCTACACCTTC. It is translated as CASSDGQRYGYTF.

This clone was recorded only once. The chain uses TRBV5-4 and TRBJ1-2; 9 bases are shared with TRBD1. Germline trimming cut 4 bases from V and 3 bases from J; bases unmatched to any gene: 7. The CDR3 has 15 amino acids. The germline V gene has CDR1 SGHNT and CDR2 YYREEE (reference sequence). The CDR3 spells CASSRRTGEDYGYTF. CDR3 nucleotide sequence: TGTGCCAGCAGCCGTCGGACAGGGGAAGACTATGGCTACACCTTC.

The gene calls are TRBV5-1 and TRBJ2-5, with 7 bases identical to TRBD1. This CDR3 has 15 amino acids. The germline V gene has CDR1 SGHRS and CDR2 YFSETQ. V dropped 0 bases and J dropped 5; count of bases not matched to a gene: 7. The chain's CDR3 is CASSLEGAVGETQYF. The CDR3 DNA is TGCGCCAGCAGCTTGGAGGGGGCGGTCGGGGAGACCCAGTACTTC.

The J gene is TRBJ1-1, the V gene TRBV6-1; D is unresolved. The CDR3 is made up of 13 amino acids. The V end was cut by 6 bases, the J end by 4 bases, with 12 bases between. Looked up from germline, CDR1 is MNHNS and CDR2 is SASEGT. The CDR3 protein is CASRFREGTEAFF. For the CDR3, the DNA is TGTGCCAGCAGGTTCCGAGAGGGCACTGAAGCTTTCTTT.

V and J are TRBV2 and TRBJ2-7; a weak D match, TRBD2 (5 bases). CDR3 length: 17 amino acids. Trimming stripped 4 bases from V and 0 bases from J, with 19 bases between. In germline, CDR1 is SNHLY, CDR2 FYNNEI. CDR3 DNA sequence: TGTGCCAGCAGTGTATATTCGGCGGGCAGTAGCTCCTACGAGCAGTACTTC. As protein: CASSVYSAGSSSYEQYF.